A selection of T cell receptor beta chains follows, all from one sample in a study of OX40 agonist ivuxolimab in advanced cancers. Method: immunoSEQ multiplex PCR; TCRdb's copy keeps in-frame clones and lacks some. Of more than 7,500 clones listed, roughly 86% were seen once; the top ten hold 10% to 12%. The sequenced sample was CD4+ or CD8+ T cells sorted from blood, obtained in a trial of the OX40 agonist ivuxolimab. These receptor sequences come from an adult with an advanced solid tumor such as melanoma, head and neck, liver or kidney cancer. The CDR3 runs from the conserved cysteine through the conserved F or W. Each record gives: V gene, clone size, J gene, D gene, CDR3 protein, CDR3 DNA. A D gene is named only where the DNA matches it firmly. Some rows mark clone size as missing; the rest say once, few, many or name a class of expanded clone.

TRBV7-9	.	TRBJ1-5	.	CASSLVGNQPQHF	TGTGCCAGCAGCTTAGTGGGCAATCAGCCCCAGCATTTT
TRBV5-4	.	TRBJ2-7	.	CAIGSARSVHEQYF	TGTGCTATAGGATCCGCAAGAAGTGTACACGAGCAGTACTTC
TRBV2	.	TRBJ2-7	TRBD1	CASSPRTGRSYEQYF	TGTGCCAGCAGTCCCCGGACAGGGCGGAGTTACGAGCAGTACTTC
TRBV5-4	.	TRBJ2-3	TRBD2	CASSLASSGGTDTQYF	TGTGCCAGCAGCTTGGCGTCTAGCGGGGGCACAGATACGCAGTATTTT
TRBV9	.	TRBJ1-5	.	CASSARHF	TGTGCCAGCAGCGCTCGGCATTTT
TRBV7-9	.	TRBJ2-7	.	CASGDGSYEQYF	TGTGCCAGCGGGGACGGATCCTACGAGCAGTACTTC
TRBV6-5	.	TRBJ1-2	.	CATSGGNYGYTF	TGTGCCACCTCGGGGGGAAACTATGGCTACACCTTC
TRBV10-1	.	TRBJ2-7	TRBD1	CASRRDRNSEQYF	TGCGCCAGCAGGAGGGACAGAAACTCCGAGCAGTACTTC
TRBV2	once	TRBJ1-1	.	CASSERSGLGTEAFF	TGTGCCAGCAGTGAACGCTCCGGGTTGGGCACTGAAGCTTTCTTT
TRBV6-9	once	TRBJ2-7	.	CASSYHPNEQYF	TGTGCCAGCAGCTACCACCCCAACGAGCAGTACTTC
TRBV2	.	TRBJ1-5	.	CATSRGLRVRQPQHF	TGTGCCACAAGTCGCGGACTCAGGGTTCGGCAGCCCCAGCATTTT
TRBV2	once	TRBJ2-5	.	CASQAAIKETQYF	TGTGCCAGCCAAGCGGCGATTAAAGAGACCCAGTACTTC
TRBV5-4	.	TRBJ2-3	.	CASSFWGMDTQYF	TGTGCCAGCAGCTTTTGGGGGATGGATACGCAGTATTTT
TRBV7-9	.	TRBJ2-3	.	CASSLVRSGTDTQYF	TGTGCCAGCAGCTTAGTCAGGTCGGGCACAGATACGCAGTATTTT
TRBV4-2	.	TRBJ2-5	.	CASSQAGETQYF	TGTGCCAGCAGCCAAGCGGGGGAGACCCAGTACTTC
TRBV11-3	few	TRBJ2-7	.	CASSPPDSSYEQYF	TGTGCCAGCAGCCCCCCGGACAGCTCCTACGAGCAGTACTTC
TRBV11-2	.	TRBJ2-3	.	CASSTPRGPTDTQYF	TGTGCCAGCAGCACCCCCCGAGGCCCCACAGATACGCAGTATTTT
TRBV11-3	.	TRBJ2-5	TRBD2	CASSRAGRETQYF	TGTGCCAGCAGCCGAGCGGGGAGAGAGACCCAGTACTTC
TRBV27	.	TRBJ2-3	.	CASASTDTQYF	TGTGCCAGCGCTAGCACAGATACGCAGTATTTT
TRBV6-5	few	TRBJ2-7	.	CASSYGNYEQYF	TGTGCCAGCAGTTACGGTAACTACGAGCAGTACTTC
TRBV6-5	.	TRBJ1-2	.	CASTIQGGIGGYTF	TGTGCCAGCACCATACAGGGAGGGATCGGTGGCTACACCTTC
TRBV18	large	TRBJ2-1	.	CASSPPVSSVAYNEQFF	TGTGCCAGCTCACCACCCGTCTCTAGCGTAGCCTACAATGAGCAGTTCTTC
TRBV6-1	.	TRBJ1-5	.	CASSEVAASNQPQHF	TGTGCCAGCAGTGAAGTGGCAGCTAGCAATCAGCCCCAGCATTTT
TRBV19	.	TRBJ2-5	.	CASRQMDEETQYF	TGTGCCAGTAGGCAAATGGACGAGGAGACCCAGTACTTC
TRBV6-5	.	TRBJ1-4	TRBD1	CASRGRDRPNEKLFF	TGTGCCAGCAGGGGGCGGGACAGGCCTAATGAAAAACTGTTTTTT
TRBV19	once	TRBJ1-2	.	CASGVWGNYGYTF	TGTGCCAGTGGGGTTTGGGGTAACTATGGCTACACCTTC
TRBV19	.	TRBJ1-3	.	CASAEPGNTIYF	TGTGCCAGTGCGGAACCCGGAAACACCATATATTTT
TRBV28	.	TRBJ1-4	.	CASSKGLEKLFF	TGTGCCAGCAGTAAGGGTCTTGAAAAACTGTTTTTT